This T cell receptor beta chain was captured in a study of neoadjuvant anti-PD-1 for oral cavity cancer (dated by TCRdb to the early 2020s). Regarding the research as a whole: Patients mostly received three to four biweekly doses of nivolumab at 3 mg/kg before curative-intent surgical resection. There were 12 to 13 patients in the parent correlative cohort, and the response rate was roughly 33%. For patients who did not progress, a fourth nivolumab dose was given around day 43, followed by definitive surgical resection on days 50-56. Patients with complete response, partial response or stable disease by RECIST 1.1 were defined as responders, whereas patients with progression were defined as non-responders.

The time point label corresponds to: before neoadjuvant nivolumab. None of the patients had received prior systemic or radiation treatment, and all were newly diagnosed with stage II-IVA oral cavity squamous cell carcinoma. The cohort consisted of patients with HPV-negative, locally advanced oral cavity squamous cell carcinoma. Peripheral blood mononuclear cells were analyzed directly and were not maintained or expanded in culture. The samples were drawn from a longitudinal correlative study tied to a single-arm phase II trial testing neoadjuvant nivolumab in oral cavity squamous cell carcinoma. Subject-matched pre- and post-treatment PBMCs and tumors from three responders and three non-responders underwent genomic DNA-based TCRbeta sequencing. Peripheral blood mononuclear cells were collected once before nivolumab treatment and again after treatment, at the time of surgery. The Maxwell RSC DNA from Cells kit was used to extract genomic DNA from PBMCs.

A few counts support this clone. The antigen it binds to is not known. Per-base qualities were not stored, and no clone one base away is much larger. For deep sequencing, each PBMC sample was run in six replicates, with libraries mostly built from approximately 520 ng of input genomic DNA. TCRbeta libraries were prepared with the immunoSEQ hsTCRbeta kit according to the manufacturer's instructions. The finished libraries were brought together in one pool at approximately 3 nM, which was then read using an Illumina NovaSeq 6000 S4 flow cell. In the original analysis: Raw data preprocessing and quality control were performed with the immunoSEQ Analyzer. The analysis was restricted to productive rearrangements, with each unique CDR3 amino acid sequence defining a clonotype. Repertoire clonality was estimated as the Gini-Simpson index, which was computed with the R package tcR. Student's t test was used to compare Gini indices, while Pearson correlation assessed associations with tumor size change. The immuneACCESS repertoire file appears here via TCRdb, limited to in-frame rearrangements. These files lack a portion of the clones; in checked studies, under half of the deficit traces to unresolved V genes, and the cause of the others is not known. The V and J calls and the clone size are those of that table, but D and trimming were determined from the DNA. The sample table lists approximately 35,000 clones, around nine tenths of them with a count of one. About 4% of the sample belongs to the ten largest clones.

What the work shows at the level of the full study, not this receptor alone: Higher pretreatment blood Treg/Th17 ratios correlated with both higher pretreatment blood TCRbeta clonality and lower post-treatment tumor TCRbeta clonality. Within PBMCs, T cell clonality (Gini index) was significantly higher in non-responders than responders after neoadjuvant nivolumab. TCR analyses included only a few patients per response group, and the authors called for larger cohorts for validation.

The TCR originated in a person aged 35-79 years with oral cavity squamous cell carcinoma. Here the sequenced sample was PBMCs, taken before nivolumab (anti-PD-1) treatment.

DNA sequence: TGTGCCAGCAGCCCCCCTCCTTCAACTAATGAAAAACTGTTTTTT. Its protein product is CASSPPPSTNEKLFF. Rearrangement joined TRBV5-6 to TRBJ1-4, with the D gene not confidently named. Its CDR3 holds 15 amino acids, cysteine through phenylalanine. Just the 45-base CDR3 DNA is kept, in frame starting at base 1. The V end loses 4 bases and the J end loses 0 bases, and a stretch of 10 bases separates them. CDR1 and CDR2 were assigned from the germline V gene as SGHDT and YYEEEE.